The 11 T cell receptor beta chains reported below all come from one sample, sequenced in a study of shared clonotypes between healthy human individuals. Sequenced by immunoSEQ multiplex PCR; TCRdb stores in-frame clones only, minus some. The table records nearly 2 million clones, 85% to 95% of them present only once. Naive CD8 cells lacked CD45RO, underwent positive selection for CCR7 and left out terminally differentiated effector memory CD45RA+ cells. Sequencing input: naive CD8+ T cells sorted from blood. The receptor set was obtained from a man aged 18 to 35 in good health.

DNA for the CDR3: TGTGCCAGCCAGAGTCGGGGAAACACTGAAGCTTTCTTT. Translating gives CASQSRGNTEAFF. The gene calls are TRBV14 and TRBJ1-1; no clear D gene. Germline-derived CDR1 and CDR2 are SGHDN and FVKESK. With 8 bases removed from V and 2 bases from J, the gap between germline ends came to 12 bases. The CDR3 spans 13 residues.

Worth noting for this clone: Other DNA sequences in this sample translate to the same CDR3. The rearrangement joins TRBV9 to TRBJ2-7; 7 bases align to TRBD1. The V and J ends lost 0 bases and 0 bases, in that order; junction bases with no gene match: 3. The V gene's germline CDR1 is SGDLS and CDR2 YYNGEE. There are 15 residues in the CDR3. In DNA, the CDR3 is TGTGCCAGCAGCGTAGGAGGGGGCCTCTCCTACGAGCAGTACTTC. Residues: CASSVGGGLSYEQYF.

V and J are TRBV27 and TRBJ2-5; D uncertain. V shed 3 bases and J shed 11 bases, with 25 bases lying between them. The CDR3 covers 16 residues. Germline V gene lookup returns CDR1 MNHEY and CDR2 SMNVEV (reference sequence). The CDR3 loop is CASSLSRASSPIGQYF. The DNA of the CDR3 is TGTGCCAGCAGTTTGTCCCGGGCCAGCTCCCCAATAGGACAGTACTTC.

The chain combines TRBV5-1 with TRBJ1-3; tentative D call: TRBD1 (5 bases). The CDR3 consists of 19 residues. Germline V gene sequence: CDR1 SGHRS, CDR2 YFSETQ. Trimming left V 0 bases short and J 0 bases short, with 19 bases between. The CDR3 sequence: CASSLEVVVGRLSGNTIYF. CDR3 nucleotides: TGCGCCAGCAGCTTGGAGGTTGTGGTGGGGCGTCTCTCTGGAAACACCATATATTTT.

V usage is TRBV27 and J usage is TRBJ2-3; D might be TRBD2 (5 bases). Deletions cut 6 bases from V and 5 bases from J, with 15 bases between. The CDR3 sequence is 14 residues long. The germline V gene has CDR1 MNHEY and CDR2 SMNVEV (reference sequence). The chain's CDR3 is CASSPREGKDTQYF. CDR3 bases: TGTGCCAGCAGCCCTAGAGAGGGCAAAGATACGCAGTATTTT.

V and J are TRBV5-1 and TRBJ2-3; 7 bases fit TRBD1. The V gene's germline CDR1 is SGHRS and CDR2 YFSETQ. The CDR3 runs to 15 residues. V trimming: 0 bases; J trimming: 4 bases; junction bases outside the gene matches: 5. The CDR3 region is CASSLGGTVADTQYF. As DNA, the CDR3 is TGCGCCAGCAGCTTGGGGGGGACAGTTGCAGATACGCAGTATTTT.

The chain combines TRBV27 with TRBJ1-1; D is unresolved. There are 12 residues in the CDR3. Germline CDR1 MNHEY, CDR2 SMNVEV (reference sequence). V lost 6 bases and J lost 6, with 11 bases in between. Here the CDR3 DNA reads TGTGCCAGCAGGAAAGGGTTCGCTGAAGCTTTCTTT. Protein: CASRKGFAEAFF.

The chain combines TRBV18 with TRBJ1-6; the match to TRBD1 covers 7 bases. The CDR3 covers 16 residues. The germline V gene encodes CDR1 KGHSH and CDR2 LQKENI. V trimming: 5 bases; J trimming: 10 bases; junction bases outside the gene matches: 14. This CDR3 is CASSEGPGTVVSPLHF. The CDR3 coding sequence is TGTGCCAGCTCAGAGGGTCCCGGGACAGTCGTGTCACCCCTCCACTTT.

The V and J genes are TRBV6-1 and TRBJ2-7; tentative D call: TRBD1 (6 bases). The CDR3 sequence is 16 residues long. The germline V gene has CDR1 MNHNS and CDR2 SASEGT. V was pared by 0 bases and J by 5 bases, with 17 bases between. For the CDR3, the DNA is TGTGCCAGCAGTGAAGCCGTTTCGGCGCAGGGGCACGAGCAGTACTTC. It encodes CASSEAVSAQGHEQYF.

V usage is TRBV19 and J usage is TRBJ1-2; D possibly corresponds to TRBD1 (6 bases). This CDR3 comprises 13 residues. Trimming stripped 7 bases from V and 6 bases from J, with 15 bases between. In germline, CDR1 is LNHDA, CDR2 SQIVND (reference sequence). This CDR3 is CASTDPPGDGYTF. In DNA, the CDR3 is TGTGCCAGTACCGATCCCCCAGGGGATGGCTACACCTTC. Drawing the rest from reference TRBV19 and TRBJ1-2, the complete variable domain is DGGITQSPKYLFRKEGQNVTLSCEQNLNHDAMYWYRQDPGQGLRLIYYSQIVNDFQKGDIAEGYSVSREKKESFPLTVTSAQKNPTAFYLCASTDPPGDGYTFGSGTRLTVV.

CDR3 coding DNA: TGTGCCAGCAGCTTAGTGGCGGAGAGACTATACGAGCAGTACTTC. Translating it yields CASSLVAERLYEQYF. The chain employs TRBV7-2 and TRBJ2-7; D is perhaps TRBD2 (5 bases). Germline values: CDR1 SGHTA, CDR2 FQGNSA. This CDR3 is 15 amino acids long. V was pared by 1 base and J by 4 bases, with 14 bases between.